The source of this T cell receptor (beta chain) is a study of CD4 T cells in relation to SARS-CoV-2 and coronaviruses. About the study: TCR beta CDR3s were sequenced after approximately ten-day antigen culture of PBMCs. The HLA restriction of the shared crossreactive spike epitopes was mapped. Broader study findings: Each donor contributed either pre-pandemic or post-infection samples, not both.

Note on this clone: Its specificity is unknown.

The unexposed donors gave CD4+ T cells in about 2010-2018, prior to COVID-19. Isolation of CD4+ T cells took place after approximately 11 days in culture. As cell numbers allowed, unexposed-donor CD4+ T cells faced SARS-CoV-2 S/N and four cold-coronavirus spikes. This CDR3 spans 14 amino acids. Germline V lookup: CDR1 SGHAT, CDR2 FQNNGV. The V gene lost 4 bases and the J gene lost 7 bases, with 16 bases spanning the gap. Profiled with immunoSEQ multiplex PCR; TCRdb holds only in-frame clones, not every one. The table records some 21,000 clones, over 65% of them present only once. Source material: CD4+ T cells from PBMCs, cultured in vitro. The chain recombines TRBV11-2 with TRBJ2-5; the D gene is possibly TRBD2 (5 bases). The TCR was taken from a human donor in good health. The CDR3: CASSSIDGVGTQYF. The DNA of the CDR3 is TGTGCCAGCAGCTCAATAGACGGGGTCGGGACCCAGTACTTC.